The rows below give T cell receptor beta chains drawn from one sample of a study of blood T cell repertoires in COVID-19. Using immunoSEQ multiplex PCR, the repertoire was profiled, and TCRdb retains in-frame clones only, with some absent. The table has around 140,000 clones, 88% seen once. The sequenced material came from peripheral blood. These receptors came from a man in his sixties or seventies with acute or convalescent COVID-19. The CDR3 runs from the conserved cysteine through the conserved F or W. Fields, in order: D gene, V gene, clone size, J gene, CDR3 protein, CDR3 DNA. A D gene is named only where the DNA matches it firmly. Rows may omit the clone size; those that give it use once, few, many or a size class.

D: NA
V: TRBV6-5
size: NA
J: TRBJ1-1
CDR3: CASRRVREWTEAFF
DNA: TGTGCCAGCAGGCGTGTCAGGGAATGGACTGAAGCTTTCTTT

D: TRBD2
V: TRBV6-4
size: NA
J: TRBJ2-2
CDR3: CASSEGSGTSVRTVFF
DNA: TGTGCCAGCAGTGAGGGTTCCGGGACTAGCGTCCGTACGGTGTTTTTT

D: NA
V: TRBV6-5
size: NA
J: TRBJ2-5
CDR3: CASSRPGLQETQYF
DNA: TGTGCCAGCAGTAGACCGGGACTTCAAGAGACCCAGTACTTC

D: TRBD1
V: TRBV28
size: NA
J: TRBJ1-1
CDR3: CASSLGQLNTEAFF
DNA: TGTGCCAGCAGTTTGGGACAGCTAAACACTGAAGCTTTCTTT

D: TRBD1
V: TRBV28
size: NA
J: TRBJ1-5
CDR3: CASSPIEGADQPQHF
DNA: TGTGCCAGCAGTCCCATTGAGGGGGCGGATCAGCCCCAGCATTTT

D: NA
V: TRBV6-1
size: few
J: TRBJ1-5
CDR3: CASSDRGYQPQHF
DNA: TGTGCCAGCAGTGACAGGGGTTATCAGCCCCAGCATTTT

D: NA
V: TRBV24-1
size: NA
J: TRBJ2-1
CDR3: CATSDPRQVGGEQFF
DNA: TGTGCCACCAGTGATCCACGACAGGTTGGGGGTGAGCAGTTCTTC

D: TRBD2
V: TRBV7-3
size: NA
J: TRBJ2-7
CDR3: CASSLAGGPGEQYF
DNA: TGTGCCAGCAGCTTGGCGGGAGGGCCGGGGGAGCAGTACTTC

D: NA
V: TRBV7-2
size: NA
J: TRBJ2-1
CDR3: CASSPRHVGSYNEQFF
DNA: TGTGCCAGCAGCCCTAGGCACGTCGGGTCCTACAATGAGCAGTTCTTC

D: NA
V: TRBV18
size: NA
J: TRBJ1-2
CDR3: CASSPLQGNYGYTF
DNA: TGTGCCAGCTCACCACTTCAGGGAAACTATGGCTACACCTTC

D: TRBD2
V: TRBV11-2
size: NA
J: TRBJ2-3
CDR3: CASSPGLAANRDTQYF
DNA: TGTGCCAGCAGTCCGGGACTAGCGGCTAATCGAGATACGCAGTATTTT

D: TRBD2
V: TRBV7-2
size: NA
J: TRBJ2-7
CDR3: CASSLAGGEQYF
DNA: TGTGCCAGCAGCCTAGCGGGAGGCGAGCAGTACTTC

D: NA
V: TRBV19
size: NA
J: TRBJ2-5
CDR3: CASSIQAGWETQYF
DNA: TGTGCCAGTAGTATTCAGGCAGGCTGGGAGACCCAGTACTTC

D: TRBD2
V: TRBV20-1
size: NA
J: TRBJ2-1
CDR3: CSASRPSRLAVSYNEQFF
DNA: TGCAGTGCCAGTCGACCAAGCAGACTAGCGGTCTCCTACAATGAGCAGTTCTTC

D: TRBD2
V: TRBV3-1/TRBV3-2
size: NA
J: TRBJ2-1
CDR3: CASSRTSGGARVEQFF
DNA: TGTGCCAGCAGCCGAACAAGCGGGGGGGCTAGGGTTGAGCAGTTCTTC

D: TRBD2
V: TRBV6-6
size: NA
J: TRBJ2-1
CDR3: CASSPAGGRHGEQFF
DNA: TGTGCCAGCAGTCCAGCGGGAGGACGTCATGGTGAGCAGTTCTTC

D: NA
V: TRBV3-1/TRBV3-2
size: NA
J: TRBJ2-2
CDR3: CASSQTNTGELFF
DNA: TGTGCCAGCAGTCAGACGAACACCGGGGAGCTGTTTTTT

D: NA
V: TRBV27
size: NA
J: TRBJ2-7
CDR3: CASLVADYEQYF
DNA: TGTGCCAGCCTCGTGGCTGACTACGAGCAGTACTTC

D: TRBD2
V: TRBV5-5
size: NA
J: TRBJ2-3
CDR3: CASSLVAGGLGDTQYF
DNA: TGTGCCAGCAGCTTGGTAGCGGGGGGGCTTGGAGATACGCAGTATTTT

D: NA
V: TRBV7-9
size: NA
J: TRBJ2-3
CDR3: CASSLGLPTDTQYF
DNA: TGTGCCAGCAGCCTGGGACTGCCCACAGATACGCAGTATTTT